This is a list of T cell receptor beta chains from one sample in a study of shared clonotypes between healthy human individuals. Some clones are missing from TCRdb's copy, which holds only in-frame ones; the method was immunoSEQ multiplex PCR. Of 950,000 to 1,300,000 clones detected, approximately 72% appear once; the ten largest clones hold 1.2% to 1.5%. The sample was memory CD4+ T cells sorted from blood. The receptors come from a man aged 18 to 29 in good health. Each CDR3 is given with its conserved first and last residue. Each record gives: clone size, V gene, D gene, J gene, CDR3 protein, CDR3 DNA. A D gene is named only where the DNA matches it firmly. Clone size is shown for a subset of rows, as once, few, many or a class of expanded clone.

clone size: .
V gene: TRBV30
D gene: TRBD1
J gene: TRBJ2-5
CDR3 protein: CAWSEGQGRLETQYF
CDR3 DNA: TGTGCCTGGAGTGAGGGACAGGGTCGTTTGGAGACCCAGTACTTC

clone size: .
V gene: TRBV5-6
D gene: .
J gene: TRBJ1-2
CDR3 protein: CASSPGFREDYGYTF
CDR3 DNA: TGTGCCAGCAGCCCCGGTTTTAGGGAGGACTATGGCTACACCTTC

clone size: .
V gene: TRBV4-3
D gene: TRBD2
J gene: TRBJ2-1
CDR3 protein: CASSQDRRGRGNEQFF
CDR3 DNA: TGCGCCAGCAGCCAAGATCGGCGCGGGAGGGGCAATGAGCAGTTCTTC

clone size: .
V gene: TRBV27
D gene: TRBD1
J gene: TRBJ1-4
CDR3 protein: CASSNLQGAHEKLFF
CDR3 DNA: TGTGCCAGCAGTAACCTGCAGGGGGCGCATGAAAAACTGTTTTTT

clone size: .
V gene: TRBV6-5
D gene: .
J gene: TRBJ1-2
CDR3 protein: CASSYSGTAGGYTF
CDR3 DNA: TGTGCCAGCAGTTACTCGGGGACGGCGGGTGGCTACACCTTC

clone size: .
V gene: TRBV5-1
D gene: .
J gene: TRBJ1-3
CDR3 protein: CASSEGSSGNTIYF
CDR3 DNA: TGCGCCAGCAGCGAGGGCTCCTCTGGAAACACCATATATTTT

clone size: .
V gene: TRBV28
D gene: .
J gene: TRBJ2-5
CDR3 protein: CASNIRGPETQYF
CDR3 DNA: TGTGCCAGCAATATTAGGGGACCAGAGACCCAGTACTTC

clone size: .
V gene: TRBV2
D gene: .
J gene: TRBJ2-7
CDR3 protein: CASIQGSAGQYF
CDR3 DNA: TGTGCCAGCATCCAGGGGTCTGCGGGGCAGTACTTC

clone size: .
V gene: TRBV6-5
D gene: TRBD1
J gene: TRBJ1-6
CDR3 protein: CASRGTEYSPLHF
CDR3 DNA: TGTGCCAGCAGGGGGACAGAGTATTCACCCCTCCACTTT

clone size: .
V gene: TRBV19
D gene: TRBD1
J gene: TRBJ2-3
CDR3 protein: CASSIRTGSTDTQYF
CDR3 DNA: TGTGCCAGTAGTATTAGGACAGGAAGCACAGATACGCAGTATTTT

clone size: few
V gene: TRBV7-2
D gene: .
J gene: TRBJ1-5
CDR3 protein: CASSLDLTNQPQHF
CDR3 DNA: TGTGCCAGCAGCTTAGACCTGACCAATCAGCCCCAGCATTTT

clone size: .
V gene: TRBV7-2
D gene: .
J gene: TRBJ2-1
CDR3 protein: CASSLEPGRYNEQFF
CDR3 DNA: TGTGCCAGCAGCTTAGAACCAGGGAGGTACAATGAGCAGTTCTTC

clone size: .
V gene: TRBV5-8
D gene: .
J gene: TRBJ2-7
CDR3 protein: CASSLSTASYEQYF
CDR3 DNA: TGTGCCAGCAGCCTTTCGACGGCCTCCTACGAGCAGTACTTC

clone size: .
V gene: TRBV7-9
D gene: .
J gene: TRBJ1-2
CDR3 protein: CASSLGTAIDGYTF
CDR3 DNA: TGTGCCAGCAGCTTAGGGACAGCCATCGATGGCTACACCTTC

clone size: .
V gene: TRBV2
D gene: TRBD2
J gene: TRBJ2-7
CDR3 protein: CASSETSGAAYEQYF
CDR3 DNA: TGTGCCAGCAGTGAAACCAGCGGGGCCGCCTACGAGCAGTACTTC